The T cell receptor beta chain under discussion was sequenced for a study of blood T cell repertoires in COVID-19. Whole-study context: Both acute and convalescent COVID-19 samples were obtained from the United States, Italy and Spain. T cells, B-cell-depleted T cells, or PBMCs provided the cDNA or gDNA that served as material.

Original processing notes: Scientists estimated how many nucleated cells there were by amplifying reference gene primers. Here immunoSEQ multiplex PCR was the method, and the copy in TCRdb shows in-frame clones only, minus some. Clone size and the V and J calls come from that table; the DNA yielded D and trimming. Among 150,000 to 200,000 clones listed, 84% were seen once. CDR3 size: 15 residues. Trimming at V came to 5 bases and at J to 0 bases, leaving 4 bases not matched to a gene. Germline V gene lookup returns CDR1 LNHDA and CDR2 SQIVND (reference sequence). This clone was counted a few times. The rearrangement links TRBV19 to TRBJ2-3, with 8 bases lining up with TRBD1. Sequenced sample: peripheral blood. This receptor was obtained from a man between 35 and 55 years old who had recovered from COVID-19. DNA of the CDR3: TGTGCCAGTAGTCCCCGGGACAGGAGCACAGATACGCAGTATTTT. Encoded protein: CASSPRDRSTDTQYF.